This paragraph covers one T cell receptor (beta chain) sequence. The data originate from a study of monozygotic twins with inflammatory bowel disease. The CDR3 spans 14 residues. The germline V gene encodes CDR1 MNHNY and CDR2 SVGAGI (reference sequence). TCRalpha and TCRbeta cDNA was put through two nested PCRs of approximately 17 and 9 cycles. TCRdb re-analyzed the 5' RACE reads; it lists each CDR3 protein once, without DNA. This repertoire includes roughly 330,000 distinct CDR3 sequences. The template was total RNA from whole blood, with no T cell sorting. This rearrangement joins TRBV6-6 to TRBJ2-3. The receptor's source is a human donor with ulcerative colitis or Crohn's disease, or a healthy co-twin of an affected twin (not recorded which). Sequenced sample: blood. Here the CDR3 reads CASSYKEGTDTQYF.